This T cell receptor beta chain was profiled in a study of blood T cell repertoires in COVID-19 (TCRdb year 2020). Describing the broader study: Samples from collaborators originated in the United States, Italy and Spain and spanned both the acute and convalescent phases of COVID-19. The material from the prospective study consisted of cDNA or gDNA derived from T cells, B-cell-depleted T cells, or PBMCs. Deeply sampled blood TCRbeta repertoires from subjects exposed to, actively infected with, or recovered from COVID-19 were included in the dataset. The repertoires were released in a freely available public database meant as a resource for research on the immune response to SARS-CoV-2. Samples were obtained from the ongoing ImmuneRACE study (first 160 participants) and from about 1,300 subjects provided by 6 global collaborators. Sample metadata almost always included a de-identified subject ID, COVID-19 status, age in years and sex. Where available, HLA class I and class II types were taken from metadata supplied by the sample provider and were not determined by assay-based typing. General conclusions and limits of the study: The quantity of clinical and demographic metadata differed by source and by participant and was supplied without curation.

Remarks on this clone: The antigen it recognizes is unknown. Qualities for individual bases were not recorded, and no much larger clone is one base off.

Including the terminal cysteine and phenylalanine, the CDR3 comprises 15 residues. Left in the record is the CDR3 DNA by itself, 45 bases read in frame from the first base. The germline V gene specifies ENHRY as CDR1 and SYGVKD as CDR2. The germline ends are 19 bases apart after V is trimmed by 6 bases and J by 7 bases. One collaborating source in Seattle enrolled patients while the patients were actively infected and followed the patients over time throughout the course of disease. The collaborating institutions used their own protocols to collect whole blood in K2EDTA tubes. For TCRbeta analysis, collaborators shipped samples in one of three forms: frozen whole blood, isolated PBMCs, or DNA extracted from either of those sample types. The immunoSEQ Assay, a bias-controlled multiplex PCR, was used to amplify TCRbeta CDR3 regions from genomic DNA. From the authors' description of their analysis: The number of nucleated cells in each sample was estimated by amplification of reference gene primers within the assay. Sequence reads were collapsed and filtered to measure the absolute abundance of every unique TCRbeta CDR3 rearrangement. Productive Simpson clonality was computed per sample as the square root of Simpson's diversity index over productive rearrangements. TCRdb obtained this table from immuneACCESS and retained in-frame rearrangements with V and J assigned. These tables miss some clones; where compared with another copy, unresolved V genes account for less than half of the shortfall, and the remainder is unexplained. From that table come the V and J calls and clone size; the DNA was used to work out D and trimming. The sample yields 390,000 or so clones; 87% were counted once. The biggest ten clones account for less than 11% of the sample.

This sequence was found in a woman aged 25 to 39 with COVID-19, enrolled during active disease. The V and J genes are TRBV10-3 and TRBJ2-4; TRBD2 is perhaps the D gene, given 5 matching bases. The sequenced sample consisted of peripheral blood. The CDR3 region reads CAISSMDGSGNIQYF. The DNA sequence follows: TGTGCCATCAGCTCGATGGATGGGTCGGGGAACATTCAGTACTTC.